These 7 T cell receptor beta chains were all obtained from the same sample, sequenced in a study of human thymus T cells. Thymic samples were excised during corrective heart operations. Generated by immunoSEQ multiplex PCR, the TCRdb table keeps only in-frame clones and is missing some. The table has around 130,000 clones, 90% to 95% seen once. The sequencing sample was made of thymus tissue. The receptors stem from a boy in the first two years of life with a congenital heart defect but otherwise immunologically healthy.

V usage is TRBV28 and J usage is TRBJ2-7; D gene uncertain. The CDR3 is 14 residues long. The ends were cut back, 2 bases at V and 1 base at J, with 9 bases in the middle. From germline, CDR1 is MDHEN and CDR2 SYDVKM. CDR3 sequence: CASSLRNCSYEQYF. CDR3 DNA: TGTGCCAGCAGTTTAAGGAACTGTTCCTACGAGCAGTACTTC.

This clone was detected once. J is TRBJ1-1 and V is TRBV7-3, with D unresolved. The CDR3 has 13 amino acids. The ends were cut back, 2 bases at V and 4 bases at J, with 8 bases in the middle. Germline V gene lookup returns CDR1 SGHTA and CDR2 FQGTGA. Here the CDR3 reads CASSLGGSTEAFF. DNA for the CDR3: TGTGCCAGCAGCTTAGGAGGTAGCACTGAAGCTTTCTTT.

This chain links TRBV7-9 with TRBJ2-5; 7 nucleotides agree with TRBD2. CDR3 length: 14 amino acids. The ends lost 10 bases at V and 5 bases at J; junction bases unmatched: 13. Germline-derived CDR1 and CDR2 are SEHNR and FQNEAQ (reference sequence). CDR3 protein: CATRYQTSRETQYF. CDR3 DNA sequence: TGTGCCACCCGATACCAGACTAGCAGGGAGACCCAGTACTTC.

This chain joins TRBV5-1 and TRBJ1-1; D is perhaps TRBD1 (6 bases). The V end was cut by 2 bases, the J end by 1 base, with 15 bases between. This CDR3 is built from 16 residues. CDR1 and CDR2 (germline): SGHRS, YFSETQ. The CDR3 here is CASSFRGLGGNTEAFF. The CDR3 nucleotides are TGCGCCAGCAGCTTTCGGGGGCTCGGCGGGAACACTGAAGCTTTCTTT.

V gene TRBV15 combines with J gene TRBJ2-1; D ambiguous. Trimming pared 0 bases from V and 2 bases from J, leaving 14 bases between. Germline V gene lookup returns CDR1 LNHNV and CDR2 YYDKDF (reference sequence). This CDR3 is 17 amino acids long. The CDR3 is CATSREILPPTYNEQFF. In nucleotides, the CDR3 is TGTGCCACCAGCAGAGAAATACTCCCGCCAACCTACAATGAGCAGTTCTTC.

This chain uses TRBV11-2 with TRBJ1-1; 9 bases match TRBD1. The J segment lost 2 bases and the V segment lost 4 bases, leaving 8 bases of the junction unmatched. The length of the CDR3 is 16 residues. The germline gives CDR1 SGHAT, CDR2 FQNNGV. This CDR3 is CASSSRTGVLNTEAFF. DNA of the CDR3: TGTGCCAGCAGCTCACGGACAGGGGTGTTAAACACTGAAGCTTTCTTT. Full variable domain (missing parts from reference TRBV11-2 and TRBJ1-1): EAGVAQSPRYKIIEKRQSVAFWCNPISGHATLYWYQQILGQGPKLLIQFQNNGVVDDSQLPKDRFSAERLKGVDSTLKIQPAKLEDSAVYLCASSSRTGVLNTEAFFGQGTRLTVV.

In DNA, the CDR3 is TGTGCCAGCAGTGAAAGAAACACCCGGTACGAGCAGTACTTC. Amino acids: CASSERNTRYEQYF. The chain has TRBV6-1 and TRBJ2-7; D is uncertain. The CDR3 is 14 residues long. CDR1 and CDR2 from the germline V gene are MNHNS and SASEGT. Between the trimmed V and J ends, which lost 2 bases and 4 bases, there was a span of 12 bases.